This T cell receptor beta chain is drawn from a study of monozygotic twins with inflammatory bowel disease (dated by TCRdb to about 2019). In the study overall: In total, 28 monozygotic twin pairs made up the full study: 19 Danish pairs, all IBD-discordant, plus nine German pairs, of which four were IBD-concordant and five were IBD-discordant. Disease-associated traits were sought mainly through comparisons between IBD patients and their genetically identical healthy co-twins within discordant pairs. Each individual had, on average, about 151 000 unique TCRalpha sequences and 181 000 unique TCRbeta sequences available for analysis. What the research found in general, with its limitations: Because patients were on differing immunosuppressive treatments, the repertoires may have picked up extra background noise and inter-individual variability. The results gave no support for a single strong signal or clonotype linked to IBD. Fewer clonotypes were shared with other individuals by IBD patients than by healthy twins, most markedly in patients showing signs of disease activity. Different T cell subtypes could not be distinguished in the analysis. Repertoire similarity did not differ between concordant and discordant twins, which could be due to limited statistical power. IBD patients had lower TCRbeta repertoire diversity, measured by the inverse Simpson index, than their healthy co-twins.

Libraries were prepared through 5' RACE. Preparation of each TCR library used roughly 3,300 ng of total RNA. For each sample, cDNA was synthesized in eight separate reactions using SMARTScribe reverse transcriptase. During cDNA synthesis, unique molecular identifiers containing a 6-nucleotide sample barcode were introduced by template switching. Two nested PCRs of about 17 and 10 cycles amplified the TCRalpha and TCRbeta cDNA, and bead purification followed each PCR. Before amplification, the cDNA was treated with uracil DNA-glycosylase and purified using the QIAquick PCR purification kit. The second PCR added Illumina TruSeq-compatible adapters along with sample-specific barcodes. Library quality and concentration were assessed using TapeStation and Qubit, and about 5 ng of each library was pooled. Pooled libraries were sequenced on an Illumina HiSeq2500 single-index Rapid Run with 2 x 100 bp reads and custom sequencing primers. Under the source paper's analysis protocol: UMI-based consensus assembly with MiGEC version 1.2.6 was used to correct PCR and sequencing errors. MiXCR version 2.1.1 was used for V(D)J alignment, clonotype assembly and CDR3 extraction. To normalise gene usage, clonotype sharing and MAIT/NKT TCR abundance, the analysis used the top 1000, 10 000 and 20 000 clonotypes per sample. Diversity was computed as the inverse Simpson index with the vegan R package after downsampling to 27 000 UMIs. Paired Mann-Whitney U tests were applied to discordant twin pairs, and Benjamini-Hochberg correction was used for multiple testing. With the reads reprocessed by TCRdb, a single entry stands for each CDR3 protein sequence and no DNA is reported. The V and J calls shown here were made by TCRdb, not taken from the authors' results. For this sample, the table gives around 370,000 distinct CDR3 sequences. The biggest ten clones account for about 2.5% of the sample.

Notes on this clonotype: Which antigen it targets is not known.

From each donor, a 2.5 ml peripheral blood sample was drawn into PAXgene tubes and stored at -80 degrees C. Without T cell sorting, total RNA was isolated from whole blood using the PAXgene blood miRNA kit on an automated QIAcube. Deep TCRalpha and TCRbeta repertoire profiling with unique molecular barcoding was performed on peripheral blood of monozygotic twin pairs concordant or discordant for inflammatory bowel disease. Smoking habits were recorded for all twin pairs, with individuals classified as current, former or never smokers. CDR1 and CDR2 were assigned from the germline V gene (reference sequence) as DFQATT and SNEGSKA. The CDR3 goes from the cysteine to the phenylalanine over 14 residues. The protein alone is recorded here.

The chain employs TRBV20-1 and TRBJ2-7; TCRdb's assignment of TRBD1 cannot be checked, as there is no DNA. The specimen sequenced was blood. The clonotype comes from a human donor with ulcerative colitis or Crohn's disease, or a healthy co-twin of an affected twin (not recorded which). The CDR3: CSVPDRALSYEQYF.